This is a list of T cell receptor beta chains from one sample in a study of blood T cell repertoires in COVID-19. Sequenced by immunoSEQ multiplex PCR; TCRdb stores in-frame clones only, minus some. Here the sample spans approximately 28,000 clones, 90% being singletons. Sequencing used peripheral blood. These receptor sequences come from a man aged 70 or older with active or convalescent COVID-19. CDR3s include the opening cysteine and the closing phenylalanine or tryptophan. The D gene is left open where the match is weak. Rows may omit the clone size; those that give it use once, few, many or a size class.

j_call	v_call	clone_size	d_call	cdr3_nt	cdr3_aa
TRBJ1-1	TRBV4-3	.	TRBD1	TGCGCCAGCAGCCAGACATACCGGGACAGCCTTTTTGGAGCTTTCTTT	CASSQTYRDSLFGAFF
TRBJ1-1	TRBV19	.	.	TGTGCCAGTAGTACATCCAGAGGAATGAACACTGAAGCTTTCTTT	CASSTSRGMNTEAFF
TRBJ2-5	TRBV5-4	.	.	TGTGCCAGCAGCTTGCTCGGGAATACCCAAGAGACCCAGTACTTC	CASSLLGNTQETQYF
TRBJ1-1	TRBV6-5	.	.	TGTGCCAGCAGTTATTCCTCAGGGCAGAACACTGAAGCTTTCTTT	CASSYSSGQNTEAFF
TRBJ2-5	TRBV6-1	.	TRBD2	TGTGCCAGCAGTGAAGCTGCGGGAGGTTGGCCAGAGACCCAGTACTTC	CASSEAAGGWPETQYF
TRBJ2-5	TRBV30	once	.	TGTGCCTGGGGGAAGCCCCGCCAAGAGACCCAGTACTTC	CAWGKPRQETQYF
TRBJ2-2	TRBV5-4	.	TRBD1	TGTGCCAGCAGCTTCGAAGGGGGCCCGAACACCGGGGAGCTGTTTTTT	CASSFEGGPNTGELFF
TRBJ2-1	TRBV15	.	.	TGTGCCACCAGCAGAGTTGACCGGTGGAGCGATGAGCAGTTCTTC	CATSRVDRWSDEQFF
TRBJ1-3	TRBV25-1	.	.	TGTGCCAGCAGTGAATACTCAGGGAAACAGGGAGACACCATATATTTT	CASSEYSGKQGDTIYF
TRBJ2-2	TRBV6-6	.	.	TGTGCCAGCAGTCAACAGGGTTCCGGGGAGCTGTTTTTT	CASSQQGSGELFF
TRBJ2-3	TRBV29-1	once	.	TGCAGCGTTGAGGGCCCAGCCCCCACAGATACGCAGTATTTT	CSVEGPAPTDTQYF
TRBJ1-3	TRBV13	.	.	TGTGCCAGCAGCGTGTACAGGGAGGGCTCTGGAAACACCATATATTTT	CASSVYREGSGNTIYF
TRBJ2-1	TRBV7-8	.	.	TGTGCCAGCAGCTTAGCGCTGAGTGAATCATCGCAGTTCTTC	CASSLALSESSQFF
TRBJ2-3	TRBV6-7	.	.	TGTGCCAGCAGCTGTCAGGGCGGTGGCACAGATACGCAGTATTTT	CASSCQGGGTDTQYF
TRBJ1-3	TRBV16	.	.	TGTGCCAGCAGCCAAGCAACAGGAAACACCATATATTTT	CASSQATGNTIYF
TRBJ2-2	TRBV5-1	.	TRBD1	TGCGCCAGCAGCCTAAGGGACAGACACCCGAAATCGAACACCGGGGAGCTGTTTTTT	CASSLRDRHPKSNTGELFF
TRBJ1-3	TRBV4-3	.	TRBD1	TGCGCCAGCAGCCAATATCGACAGGGGGCTTCTGGAAACACCATATATTTT	CASSQYRQGASGNTIYF
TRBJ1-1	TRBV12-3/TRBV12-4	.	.	TGTGCCAGCGTGAGAAGCCAGAACACTGAAGCTTTCTTT	CASVRSQNTEAFF
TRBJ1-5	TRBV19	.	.	TGTGCCAGTACGAACGGTGCGGGCAATCAGCCCCAGCATTTT	CASTNGAGNQPQHF
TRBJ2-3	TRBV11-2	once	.	TGTGCCAGCAGCTTAGGTTTGCGGGGTAGCACAGATACGCAGTATTTT	CASSLGLRGSTDTQYF
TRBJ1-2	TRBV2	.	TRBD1	TGTGCCAGCAGTCAGGGGGCAGGGTATGGCTACACCTTC	CASSQGAGYGYTF
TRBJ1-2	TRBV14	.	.	TGTGCCAGCAGCCAAGCGCAGGGCTATGGCTACACCTTC	CASSQAQGYGYTF
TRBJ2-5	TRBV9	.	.	TGTGCCAGCAGCGTAGGATTGGGCCTAGCTTTGGAGACCCAGTACTTC	CASSVGLGLALETQYF
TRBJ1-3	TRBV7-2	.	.	TGTGCCAGCAGCTTAGCTAGTCTGCACTCTGGAAACACCATATATTTT	CASSLASLHSGNTIYF
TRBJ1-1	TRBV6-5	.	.	TGTGCCAGCGGGGCGGTATCGGTGAACACTGAAGCTTTCTTT	CASGAVSVNTEAFF
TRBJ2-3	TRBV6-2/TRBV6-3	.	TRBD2	TGTGCCAGCAGTTACCTAGCGGGGGCCACAGATACGCAGTATTTT	CASSYLAGATDTQYF
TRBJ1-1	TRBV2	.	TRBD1	TGTGCCAGCACAAAGGGGGACAGGGGGACTTATGAAGCTTTCTTT	CASTKGDRGTYEAFF
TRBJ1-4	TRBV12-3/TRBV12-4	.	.	TGTGCCAGCAGTGACCGGGACACCCTGTTTTTT	CASSDRDTLFF
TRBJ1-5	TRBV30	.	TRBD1	TGTGCCTGGAGTGCCTTGACAGGGATCGCCAATCAGCCCCAGCATTTT	CAWSALTGIANQPQHF
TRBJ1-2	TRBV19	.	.	TGTGCCAGTACTCCCAAGGGGGGGGAGGCTCGTGGCTACACCTTC	CASTPKGGEARGYTF
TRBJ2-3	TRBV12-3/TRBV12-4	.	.	TGTGCCAGCAGTTCGGTCCAATTGGATACGCAGTATTTT	CASSSVQLDTQYF
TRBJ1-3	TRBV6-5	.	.	TGTGCCAGCAGTTACTCGAGGGGGAGCTCTGGAAACACCATATATTTT	CASSYSRGSSGNTIYF
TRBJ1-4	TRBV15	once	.	TGTGCCACCAGCCTTCAGGGAATCAGAACTAATGAAAAACTGTTTTTT	CATSLQGIRTNEKLFF
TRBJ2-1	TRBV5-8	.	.	TGTGCCAGCAGCTTAGGGCCTAGCAATGACTATGAGCAGTTCTTC	CASSLGPSNDYEQFF
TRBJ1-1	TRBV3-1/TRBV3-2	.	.	TGTGCCAGCAGCCTTTCAACAGGGAACACTGAAGCTTTCTTT	CASSLSTGNTEAFF
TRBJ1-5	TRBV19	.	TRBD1	TGTGCCAGTAGCAGTACAGGGGGCGGCAATCAGCCCCAGCATTTT	CASSSTGGGNQPQHF
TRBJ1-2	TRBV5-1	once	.	TGCGCCAGCAGCCCACAGGGAAATGGCTACACCTTC	CASSPQGNGYTF
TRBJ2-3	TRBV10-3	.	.	TGTGCCATCAGTGAGGGCCCACGAGGTACGCAGTATTTT	CAISEGPRGTQYF
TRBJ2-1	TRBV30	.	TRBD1	TGTGCCTGGTGGACAGGGGTTGTCAATGAGCAGTTCTTC	CAWWTGVVNEQFF
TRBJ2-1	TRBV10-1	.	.	TGCGCCAGCAGCGGTAATCCCTACAATGAGCAGTTCTTC	CASSGNPYNEQFF
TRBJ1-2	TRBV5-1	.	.	TGCGCCAGCAGCCAAGGACAGACCTATCACTACACCTTC	CASSQGQTYHYTF